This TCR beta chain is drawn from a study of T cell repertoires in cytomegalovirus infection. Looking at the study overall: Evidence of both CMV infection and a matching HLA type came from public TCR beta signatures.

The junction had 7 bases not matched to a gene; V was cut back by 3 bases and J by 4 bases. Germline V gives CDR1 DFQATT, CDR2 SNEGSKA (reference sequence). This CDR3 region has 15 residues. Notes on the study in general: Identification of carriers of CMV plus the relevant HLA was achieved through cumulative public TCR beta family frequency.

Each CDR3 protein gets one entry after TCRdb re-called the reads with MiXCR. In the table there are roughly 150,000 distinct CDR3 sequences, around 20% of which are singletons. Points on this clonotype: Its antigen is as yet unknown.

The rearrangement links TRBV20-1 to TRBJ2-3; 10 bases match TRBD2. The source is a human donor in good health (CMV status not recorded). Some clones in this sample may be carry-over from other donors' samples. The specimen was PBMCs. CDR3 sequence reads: CSASYSGGFADTQYF. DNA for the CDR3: TGCAGTGCTAGTTATAGCGGGGGGTTCGCAGATACGCAGTATTTT.